This T cell receptor (beta chain) comes out of a study of cytomegalovirus exposure and HLA in healthy donors. This CDR3 is 13 amino acids long. With 6 bases clipped from V and 7 bases from J, the junction kept 7 bases outside the gene matches. From germline, CDR1 is SGHNT and CDR2 YENEEA. Study-level points and caveats: The study flagged approximately 180 TCR beta chains as cytomegalovirus-associated.

On this clone itself: Its specificity is unknown.

Data came from immunoSEQ multiplex PCR; TCRdb stores just in-frame clones and leaves some out. The sample carries about 88,000 clones, 80% to 85% recorded once. The origin of this receptor is a woman aged 18-29 years in good health and CMV-seropositive. The sequenced sample consisted of PBMCs. J is TRBJ2-3 and V is TRBV11-3, with 7 bases aligning to TRBD1. CDR3 coding DNA: TGTGCCAGCAGAGCGGCAGGGGGACATACGCAGTATTTT. This codes for CASRAAGGHTQYF.